The sequence of this T cell receptor beta chain was determined in a study of blood T cells in healthy people across ages. The donors, all healthy, were Caucasians living in Russia, aged about 6 to 95. Each sample used at least 6.5 million PBMCs. For the second PCR, which ran for about 7 to 11 cycles, a sample-barcoded 5' primer and a J-beta primer mix were used. TCRdb called the 5' RACE reads again in MiXCR, with one record for every CDR3 protein. The data contain hundreds of thousands of distinct CDR3 sequences, approximately 22% of them singletons. There are a few counts of this clonotype. The V end was cut by 0 bases, the J end by 4 bases, with 16 bases between. There are 16 residues in the CDR3. Germline lookup yields CDR1 SGHRS and CDR2 YFSETQ.

The receptor was isolated from a man aged 65-85 years in good health. The chain is built from TRBV5-1 and TRBJ1-1, with D possibly TRBD1 on 5 matching bases. Sequenced: blood. The CDR3: CASSLALAGKVTEAFF. In nucleotides, the CDR3 is TGCGCCAGCAGCTTGGCCCTTGCAGGGAAGGTCACTGAAGCTTTCTTT.